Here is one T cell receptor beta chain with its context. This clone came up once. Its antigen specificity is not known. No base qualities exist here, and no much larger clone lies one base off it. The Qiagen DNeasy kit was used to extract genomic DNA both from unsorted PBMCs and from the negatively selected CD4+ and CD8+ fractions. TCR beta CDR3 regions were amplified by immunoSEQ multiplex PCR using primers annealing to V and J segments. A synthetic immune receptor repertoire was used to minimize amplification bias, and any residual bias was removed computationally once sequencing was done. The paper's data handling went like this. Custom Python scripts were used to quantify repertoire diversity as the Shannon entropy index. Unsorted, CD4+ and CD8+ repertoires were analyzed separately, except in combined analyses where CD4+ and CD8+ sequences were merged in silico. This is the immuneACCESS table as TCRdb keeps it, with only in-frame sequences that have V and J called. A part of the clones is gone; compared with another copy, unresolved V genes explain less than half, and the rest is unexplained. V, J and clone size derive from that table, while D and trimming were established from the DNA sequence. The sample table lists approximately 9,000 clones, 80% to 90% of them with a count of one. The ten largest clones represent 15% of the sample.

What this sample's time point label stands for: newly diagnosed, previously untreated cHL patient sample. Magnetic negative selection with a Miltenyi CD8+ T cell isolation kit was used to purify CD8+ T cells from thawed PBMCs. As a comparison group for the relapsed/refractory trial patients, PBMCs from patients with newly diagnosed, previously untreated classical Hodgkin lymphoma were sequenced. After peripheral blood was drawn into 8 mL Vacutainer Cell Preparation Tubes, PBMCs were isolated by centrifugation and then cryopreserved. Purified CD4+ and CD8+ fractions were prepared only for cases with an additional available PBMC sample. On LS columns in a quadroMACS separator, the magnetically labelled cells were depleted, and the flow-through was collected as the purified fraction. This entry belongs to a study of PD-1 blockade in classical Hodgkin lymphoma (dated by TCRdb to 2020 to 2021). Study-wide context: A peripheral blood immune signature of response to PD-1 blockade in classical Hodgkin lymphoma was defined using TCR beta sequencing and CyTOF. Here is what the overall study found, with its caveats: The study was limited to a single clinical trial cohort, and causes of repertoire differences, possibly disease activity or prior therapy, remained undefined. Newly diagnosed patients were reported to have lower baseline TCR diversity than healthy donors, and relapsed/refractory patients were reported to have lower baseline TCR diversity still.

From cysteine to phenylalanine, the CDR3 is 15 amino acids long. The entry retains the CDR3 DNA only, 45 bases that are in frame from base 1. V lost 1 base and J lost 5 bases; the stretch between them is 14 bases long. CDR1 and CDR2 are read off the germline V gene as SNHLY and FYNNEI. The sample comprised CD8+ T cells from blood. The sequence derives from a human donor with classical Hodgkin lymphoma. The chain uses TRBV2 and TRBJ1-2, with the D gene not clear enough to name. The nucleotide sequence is TGTGCCAGCAGTGAAGGGGTTGACCAATGGTATGGCTACACCTTC. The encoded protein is CASSEGVDQWYGYTF.